This TCR beta chain was identified during a study of blood T cell repertoires in COVID-19. Study overall: Collection of acute and convalescent COVID-19 samples took place in the United States, Italy and Spain. PBMCs, B-cell-depleted T cells, or T cells were the source of the cDNA or gDNA that made up the material.

Authors' analysis steps: Amplification from reference gene primers served as the basis for estimated nucleated cell counts. The repertoire was sequenced with immunoSEQ multiplex PCR; TCRdb's copy has only in-frame clones and lacks some. Clonal size and the V and J genes are those of that table, whereas D and trimming came from the DNA. The data contain about 190,000 clones, roughly four fifths of them singletons. The material sequenced was peripheral blood. The receptor was isolated from a man aged 50 or older who had recovered from COVID-19.

The DNA of the CDR3 is TGTGCCAGCAGCTTAGATCGTAACAGTTACTATGGCTACACCTTC. This gives the protein CASSLDRNSYYGYTF. This chain connects TRBV11-2 to TRBJ1-2; the D is unclear. Germline V CDR1 and CDR2: SGHAT, FQNNGV. V lost 0 bases to trimming and J lost 3 bases, with 11 bases between them. The CDR3 has 15 residues.